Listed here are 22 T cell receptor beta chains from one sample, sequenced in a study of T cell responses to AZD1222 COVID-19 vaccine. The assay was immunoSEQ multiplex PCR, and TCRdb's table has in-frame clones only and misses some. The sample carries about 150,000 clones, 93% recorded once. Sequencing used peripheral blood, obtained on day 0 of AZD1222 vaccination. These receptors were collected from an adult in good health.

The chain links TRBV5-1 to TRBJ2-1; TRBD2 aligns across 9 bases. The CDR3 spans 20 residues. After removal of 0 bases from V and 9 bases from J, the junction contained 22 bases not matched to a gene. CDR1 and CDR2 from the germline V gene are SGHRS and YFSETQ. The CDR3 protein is CASSLGGGLAGTGILGEQFF. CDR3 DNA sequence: TGCGCCAGCAGCTTGGGCGGGGGCCTAGCGGGGACTGGTATATTAGGTGAGCAGTTCTTC.

This CDR3 reads CASILVVPSSRSRPNTGELFF. The CDR3 DNA reads as TGTGCCAGTATTCTGGTTGTACCCTCGTCACGGAGCAGGCCGAACACCGGGGAGCTGTTTTTT. The chain employs TRBV19 and TRBJ2-2; D is undetermined. CDR3 length equals 21 residues. Trimming took 7 bases from V and 0 from J, leaving 30 bases between them. Germline V lookup: CDR1 LNHDA, CDR2 SQIVND (reference sequence).

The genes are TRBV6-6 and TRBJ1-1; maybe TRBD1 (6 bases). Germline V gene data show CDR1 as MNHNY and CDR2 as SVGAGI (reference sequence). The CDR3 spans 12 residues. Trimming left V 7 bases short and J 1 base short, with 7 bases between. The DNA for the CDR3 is TGTGCCAGCAAGGACAGGAACACTGAAGCTTTCTTT. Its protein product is CASKDRNTEAFF.

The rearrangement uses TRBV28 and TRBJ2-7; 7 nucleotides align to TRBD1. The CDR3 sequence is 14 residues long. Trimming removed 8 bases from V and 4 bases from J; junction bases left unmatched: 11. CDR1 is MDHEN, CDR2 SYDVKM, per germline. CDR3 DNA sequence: TGTGCCAGCTGTCAGGCAGGGGGATTGTACGAGCAGTACTTC. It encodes CASCQAGGLYEQYF.

Written as DNA, the CDR3 is TGTGCCACCCGCCAGGTGCAGACCTATGAAGAAAAACTGTTTTTT. Translation gives CATRQVQTYEEKLFF. The rearrangement links TRBV24-1 to TRBJ1-4; D call uncertain. This CDR3 has 15 residues. Germline values: CDR1 KGHDR, CDR2 SFDVKD. V was shortened by 9 bases and J by 8 bases, with 21 bases between the two germline ends.

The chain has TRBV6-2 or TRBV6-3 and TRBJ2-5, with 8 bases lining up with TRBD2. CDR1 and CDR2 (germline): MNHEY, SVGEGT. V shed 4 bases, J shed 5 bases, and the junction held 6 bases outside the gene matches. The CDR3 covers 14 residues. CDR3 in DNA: TGTGCCAGCAGTTTTAGCGGGGCACCCGAGACCCAGTACTTC. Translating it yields CASSFSGAPETQYF.

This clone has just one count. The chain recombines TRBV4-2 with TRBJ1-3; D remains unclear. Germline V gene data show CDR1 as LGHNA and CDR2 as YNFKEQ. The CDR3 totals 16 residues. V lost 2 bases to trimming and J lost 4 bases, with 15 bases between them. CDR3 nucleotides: TGTGCCAGCAGCCAAAGCGACGGGTCGAGCGGAAACACCATATATTTT. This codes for CASSQSDGSSGNTIYF.

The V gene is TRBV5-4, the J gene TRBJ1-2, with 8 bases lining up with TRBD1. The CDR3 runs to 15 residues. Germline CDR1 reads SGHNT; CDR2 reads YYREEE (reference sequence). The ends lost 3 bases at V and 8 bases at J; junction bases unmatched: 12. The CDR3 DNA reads TGTGCCAGCAGCTCCCGGGGACAGGTCGGATTCGGCTACACCTTC. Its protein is CASSSRGQVGFGYTF.

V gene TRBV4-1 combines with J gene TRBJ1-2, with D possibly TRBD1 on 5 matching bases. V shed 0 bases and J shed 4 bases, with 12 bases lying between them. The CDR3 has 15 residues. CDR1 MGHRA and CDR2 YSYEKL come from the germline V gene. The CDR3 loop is CASSQDLTGTYGYTF. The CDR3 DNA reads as TGCGCCAGCAGCCAAGATCTAACAGGAACCTATGGCTACACCTTC.

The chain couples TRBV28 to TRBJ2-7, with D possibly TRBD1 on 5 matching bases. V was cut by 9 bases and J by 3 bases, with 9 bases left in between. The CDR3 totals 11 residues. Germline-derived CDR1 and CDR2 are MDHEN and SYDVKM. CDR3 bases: TGTGCCAGTAACGACAGCTACGAGCAGTACTTC. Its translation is CASNDSYEQYF. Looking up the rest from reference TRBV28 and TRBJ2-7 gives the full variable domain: DVKVTQSSRYLVKRTGEKVFLECVQDMDHENMFWYRQDPGLGLRLIYFSYDVKMKEKGDIPEGYSVSREKKERFSLILESASTNQTSMYLCASNDSYEQYFGPGTRLTVT.

The CDR3 reads CASSPTGNIQYF. The CDR3 DNA sequence: TGTGCCAGTAGCCCCACAGGAAACATTCAGTACTTC. The chain links TRBV19 to TRBJ2-4; D may be TRBD1 (5 bases). The CDR3 length is 12 residues. Germline loops: CDR1 LNHDA, CDR2 SQIVND (reference sequence). V shed 6 bases and J shed 6 bases, with 9 bases lying between them.

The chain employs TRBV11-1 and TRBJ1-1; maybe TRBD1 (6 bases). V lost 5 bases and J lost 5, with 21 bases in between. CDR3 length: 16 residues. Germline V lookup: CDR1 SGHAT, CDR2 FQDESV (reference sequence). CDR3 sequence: CASSPIPRTAQTEAFF. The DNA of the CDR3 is TGTGCCAGCAGCCCCATACCTCGGACAGCCCAGACTGAAGCTTTCTTT.

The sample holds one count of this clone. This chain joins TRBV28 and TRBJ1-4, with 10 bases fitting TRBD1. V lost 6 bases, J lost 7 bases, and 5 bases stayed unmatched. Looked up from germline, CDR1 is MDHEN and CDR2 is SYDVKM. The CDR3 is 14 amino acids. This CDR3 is CASRPTGGVEKLFF. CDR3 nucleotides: TGTGCCAGCAGGCCGACAGGGGGCGTTGAAAAACTGTTTTTT.

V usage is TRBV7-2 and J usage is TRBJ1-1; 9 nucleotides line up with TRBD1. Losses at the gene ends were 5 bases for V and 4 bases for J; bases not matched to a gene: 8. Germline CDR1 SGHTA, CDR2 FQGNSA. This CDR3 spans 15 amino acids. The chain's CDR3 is CASSTQDRGSTEAFF. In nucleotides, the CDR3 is TGTGCCAGCAGCACTCAGGACAGGGGAAGCACTGAAGCTTTCTTT.

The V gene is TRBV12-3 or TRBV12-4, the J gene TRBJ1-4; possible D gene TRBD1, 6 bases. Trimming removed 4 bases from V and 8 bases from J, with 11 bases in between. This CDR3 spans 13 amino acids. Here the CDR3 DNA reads TGTGCCAGCAGTTATCAGGGGCAGGAAAAACTGTTTTTT. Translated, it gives CASSYQGQEKLFF.

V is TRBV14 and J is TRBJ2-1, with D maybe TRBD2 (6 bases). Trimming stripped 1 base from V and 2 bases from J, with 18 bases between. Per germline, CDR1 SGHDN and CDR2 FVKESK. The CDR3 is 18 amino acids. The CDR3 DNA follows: TGTGCCAGCAGCCAAGCAGGGTCCCTAGCGTTCGCCTACAATGAGCAGTTCTTC. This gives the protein CASSQAGSLAFAYNEQFF.

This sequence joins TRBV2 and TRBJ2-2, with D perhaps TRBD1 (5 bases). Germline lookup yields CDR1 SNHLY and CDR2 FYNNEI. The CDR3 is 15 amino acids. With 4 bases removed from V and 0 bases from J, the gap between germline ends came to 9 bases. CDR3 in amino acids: CASSVGAANTGELFF. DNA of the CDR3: TGTGCCAGCAGTGTTGGGGCCGCGAACACCGGGGAGCTGTTTTTT. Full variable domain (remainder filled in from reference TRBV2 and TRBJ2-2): EPEVTQTPSHQVTQMGQEVILRCVPISNHLYFYWYRQILGQKVEFLVSFYNNEISEKSEIFDDQFSVERPDGSNFTLKIRSTKLEDSAMYFCASSVGAANTGELFFGEGSRLTVL.

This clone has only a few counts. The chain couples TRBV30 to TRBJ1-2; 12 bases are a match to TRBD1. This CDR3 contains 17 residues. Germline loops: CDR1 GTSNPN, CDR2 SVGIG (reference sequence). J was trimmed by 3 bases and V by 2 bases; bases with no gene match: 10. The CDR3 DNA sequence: TGTGCCTGGAGTCCCACCGGGACAGGGGGCCGTCACTATGGCTACACCTTC. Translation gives CAWSPTGTGGRHYGYTF.

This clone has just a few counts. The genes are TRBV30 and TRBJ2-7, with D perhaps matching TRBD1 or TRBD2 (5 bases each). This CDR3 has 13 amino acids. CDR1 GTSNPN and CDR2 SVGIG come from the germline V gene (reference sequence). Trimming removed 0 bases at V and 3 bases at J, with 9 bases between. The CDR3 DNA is TGTGCCTGGAGTGTTAAGGGGAGCTACGAGCAGTACTTC. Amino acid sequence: CAWSVKGSYEQYF.

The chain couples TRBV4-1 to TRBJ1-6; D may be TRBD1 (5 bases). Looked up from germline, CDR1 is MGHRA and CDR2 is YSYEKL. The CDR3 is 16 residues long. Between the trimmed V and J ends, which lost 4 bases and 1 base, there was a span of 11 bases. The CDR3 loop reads CASSLREGSYNSPLHF. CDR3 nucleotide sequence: TGCGCCAGCAGCCTAAGGGAGGGGTCCTATAATTCACCCCTCCACTTT.

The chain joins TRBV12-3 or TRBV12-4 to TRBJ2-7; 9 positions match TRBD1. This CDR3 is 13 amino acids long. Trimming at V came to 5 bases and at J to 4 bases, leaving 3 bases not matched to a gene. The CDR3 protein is CASSTDRGYEQYF. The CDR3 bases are TGTGCCAGCAGTACGGACAGGGGTTACGAGCAGTACTTC.

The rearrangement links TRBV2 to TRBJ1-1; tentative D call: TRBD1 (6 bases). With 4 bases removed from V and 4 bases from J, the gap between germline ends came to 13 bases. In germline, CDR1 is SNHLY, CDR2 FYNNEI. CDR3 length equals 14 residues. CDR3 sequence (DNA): TGTGCCAGCAGTGTAAGACAGGTTGGCACTGAAGCTTTCTTT. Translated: CASSVRQVGTEAFF.